The 26 T cell receptor beta chains below all came from one sample that was sequenced in a study of regulatory T cells in long-lasting Graves disease. Relying on iRepertoire HTBI primers and Arm-PCR of CDR3 regions, the team built TCR beta libraries. TCRdb reprocessed the multiplex PCR reads via MiXCR and lists one record per CDR3 protein. The repertoire holds 500,000 to 700,000 distinct CDR3 sequences, with approximately 15% as singletons. Time point denoted: newly diagnosed GD, antithyroid drugs for less than 3 months. RNA extracted from PBMCs served as the sequencing template. The data were also submitted as part of a second study, on T cells in Graves' hyperthyroidism and ophthalmopathy.

The specimen was peripheral blood mononuclear cells (PBMCs), collected at new diagnosis, from a patient treated with antithyroid drugs. These receptor sequences come from a woman aged 25 to 39 with Graves disease.

The rearrangement joins TRBV18 to TRBJ2-2; 9 positions match TRBD2. V shed 5 bases and J 6 bases; nucleotides not matched to a gene: 7. In germline, CDR1 is KGHSH, CDR2 LQKENI. The CDR3 is made up of 15 amino acids. This CDR3 is CASSSKREVAGELFF. The CDR3 coding sequence is TGTGCCAGCTCATCTAAGCGGGAGGTGGCCGGGGAGCTGTTTTTT.

Details on this clonotype: Sequence at one end of the junction differs from germline and may be a read error. This chain joins TRBV24-1 and TRBJ1-2; TRBD1 matches 8 bases. The CDR3 has 16 residues. The germline gives CDR1 KGHDR, CDR2 SFDVKD. CDR3 sequence: CATSDSGTPTGAGHTF. Written as DNA, the CDR3 is TGTGCCACCAGTGATTCTGGGACTCCGACAGGGGCTGGCCACACCTTC.

The gene calls are TRBV5-6 and TRBJ1-1; 7 bases line up with TRBD1. Germline CDR1 and CDR2: SGHDT and YYEEEE. Trimming cost V 2 bases and J 0 bases; bases outside gene matches: 10. This CDR3 has 17 residues. The CDR3 reads CASSFQGGLTVNTEAFF. Written as DNA, the CDR3 is TGTGCCAGCAGCTTTCAGGGGGGGCTTACGGTGAACACTGAAGCTTTCTTT.

The table lists this clonotype with many counts. The chain recombines TRBV28 with TRBJ1-2, with D perhaps TRBD1 (5 bases). Germline V CDR1 and CDR2: MDHEN, SYDVKM. The CDR3 is made up of 13 amino acids. V lost 7 bases to trimming and J lost 7 bases, with 16 bases between them. The CDR3 protein is CASTNRGDAGYTF. The CDR3 region has the DNA TGTGCCAGCACCAACAGAGGGGACGCTGGCTACACCTTC.

V gene TRBV28 combines with J gene TRBJ1-6; possibly TRBD1 for D (5 bases). V was trimmed by 6 bases and J by 9 bases, leaving 15 bases between them. The CDR3 is 14 amino acids. The germline gives CDR1 MDHEN, CDR2 SYDVKM. This chain's CDR3 is CASRSGPPFSPLHF. CDR3 bases: TGTGCCAGCAGGTCGGGACCCCCGTTTTCACCCCTCCACTTT.

In this sample, this clonotype turned up a few times. This rearrangement joins TRBV15 to TRBJ2-1; TRBD2 agrees at 7 bases. V was pared by 5 bases and J by 14 bases, with 12 bases of the junction left unmatched. CDR1 and CDR2 from the germline V gene are LNHNV and YYDKDF (reference sequence). This CDR3 contains 13 residues. CDR3 DNA: TGTGCCACCAGCGAGGTTCCCACTAGCGACGAGTTCTTC. Translating it yields CATSEVPTSDEFF.

Comments on this clonotype: A much larger clone is a single base away; this may be a read error. The chain combines TRBV20-1 with TRBJ1-5; no reliable D call. V was trimmed by 5 bases and J by 2 bases, leaving 13 bases between them. The CDR3 runs 14 residues. Per the germline V gene, CDR1 is DFQATT and CDR2 is SNEGSKA (reference sequence). CDR3 sequence (DNA): TGCAGTGCTCCCTACGTCGGTGGCAATCAGCCCCAGCATTTT. Translation: CSAPYVGGNQPQHF.

As to this clonotype: The junction departs from germline at one end; a sequencing error may be responsible. The CDR3 is CVSSELAGATDTQYF. CDR3 coding DNA: TGTGTCAGCTCAGAATTAGCGGGAGCGACAGATACGCAGTATTTT. This rearrangement joins TRBV18 to TRBJ2-3; 9 bases are a match to TRBD2. CDR1 and CDR2 (germline): KGHSH, LQKENI. This CDR3 comprises 15 residues.

This clonotype was observed at least ten times. V and J are TRBV15 and TRBJ1-5; D is unclear. The germline CDR1 and CDR2 sequences are LNHNV and YYDKDF (reference sequence). V was cut by 7 bases and J by 6 bases, with 16 bases left in between. The CDR3 sequence is 14 residues long. The chain's CDR3 is CATKAAVVGQPQHF. CDR3 nucleotide sequence: TGTGCCACCAAGGCTGCTGTTGTTGGTCAGCCCCAGCATTTT.

Only a few counts were recorded for this clonotype. The chain has TRBV15 and TRBJ1-4; D uncertain. V was pared by 0 bases and J by 8 bases, with 4 bases between. The CDR3 length is 12 residues. The germline V gene has CDR1 LNHNV and CDR2 YYDKDF (reference sequence). CDR3 sequence (DNA): TGTGCCACCAGCAGAGATGGGGAAAAACTGTTTTTT. Translated, it gives CATSRDGEKLFF. The entire variable domain, with the rest obtained from reference TRBV15 and TRBJ1-4, is as follows: DAMVIQNPRYQVTQFGKPVTLSCSQTLNHNVMYWYQQKSSQAPKLLFHYYDKDFNNEADTPDNFQSRRPNTSFCFLDIRSPGLGDTAMYLCATSRDGEKLFFGSGTQLSVL.

Turning to this clonotype: A much larger clone is a single base away; this may be a read error. V usage is TRBV6-5 and J usage is TRBJ2-7; D unresolved. Looked up from germline, CDR1 is MNHEY and CDR2 is SVGAGI. The CDR3 consists of 14 residues. In DNA form, the CDR3 reads TGTGCCAGCGGTTACCCGGCCTCCAGCTACGAGCAGTACTTC. Translated, it gives CASGYPASSYEQYF.

This clonotype has a count of ten or more. The chain combines TRBV7-2 with TRBJ2-7; unclear D gene. The germline gives CDR1 SGHTA, CDR2 FQGNSA. V was cut by 2 bases and J by 1 base, with 9 bases left in between. This CDR3 spans 14 amino acids. CDR3 nucleotide sequence: TGTGCCAGCAGCTTAATGAAGGGTTCCTACGAGCAGTACTTC. It encodes CASSLMKGSYEQYF.

This rearrangement joins TRBV4-1 to TRBJ2-7, with 9 positions matching TRBD1. With 4 bases clipped from V and 4 bases from J, the junction kept 8 bases outside the gene matches. The CDR3 loop spans 15 amino acids. Per germline, CDR1 MGHRA and CDR2 YSYEKL. The CDR3 nucleotides read TGCGCCAGCAGCCCCCGCCAGGACAGGGGATACGAGCAGTACTTC. Encoded protein: CASSPRQDRGYEQYF.

The chain is built from TRBV7-2 and TRBJ1-3, with TRBD1 as a possible D gene (6 bases). CDR1 and CDR2 from the germline V gene are SGHTA and FQGNSA. This CDR3 spans 15 amino acids. V lost 3 bases and J lost 3, with 12 bases in between. The CDR3 DNA is TGTGCCAGCAGCTTGGGGGACACCTTTGGAAACACCATATATTTT. Encoded protein: CASSLGDTFGNTIYF. Supplemented by reference TRBV7-2 and TRBJ1-3, the full variable domain reads GAGVSQSPSNKVTEKGKDVELRCDPISGHTALYWYRQSLGQGLEFLIYFQGNSAPDKSGLPSDRFSAERTGGSVSTLTIQRTQQEDSAVYLCASSLGDTFGNTIYFGEGSWLTVV.

This clonotype was seen ten or more times. The chain is built from TRBV7-3 and TRBJ2-1; D gene unclear. Germline CDR1 SGHTA, CDR2 FQGTGA. Trimming left V 5 bases short and J 6 bases short, with 14 bases between. This CDR3 is built from 14 residues. The CDR3 spells CASSDRSGLNEQFF. The CDR3 coding sequence is TGTGCCAGCAGCGACCGATCCGGGCTCAATGAGCAGTTCTTC. Full variable domain (remainder filled in from reference TRBV7-3 and TRBJ2-1): GAGVSQTPSNKVTEKGKYVELRCDPISGHTALYWYRQSLGQGPEFLIYFQGTGAADDSGLPNDRFFAVRPEGSVSTLKIQRTERGDSAVYLCASSDRSGLNEQFFGPGTRLTVL.

This clonotype has only a few counts. The chain uses TRBV20-1 and TRBJ2-7; 7 bases are shared with TRBD2. J was trimmed by 2 bases and V by 1 base; bases with no gene match: 5. CDR1 DFQATT and CDR2 SNEGSKA come from the germline V gene (reference sequence). There are 14 residues in the CDR3. The CDR3 is CSARGGGGAYEQYF. CDR3 sequence (DNA): TGCAGTGCTAGAGGTGGGGGGGGGGCCTACGAGCAGTACTTC.

This clonotype showed up many times. This chain connects TRBV12-3 or TRBV12-4 to TRBJ2-7; perhaps TRBD2 as D (6 bases). Trimming cost V 5 bases and J 7 bases, with 15 bases left between them. The length of the CDR3 is 13 residues. CDR3 sequence reads: CASSLTSPVEQYF. For the CDR3, the DNA is TGTGCCAGCAGTCTGACTAGTCCGGTGGAGCAGTACTTC.

The sample holds many counts of this clonotype. CDR3 DNA: TGTGCCATCAGTGAGTCGGCGGCAAATCAGCCCCAGCATTTT. It yields the protein CAISESAANQPQHF. The rearrangement uses TRBV10-3 and TRBJ1-5; D is ambiguous. Germline V CDR1 and CDR2: ENHRY, SYGVKD. The V and J ends lost 0 bases and 4 bases respectively, with 7 bases between them. The length of the CDR3 is 14 residues.

This rearrangement joins TRBV27 to TRBJ2-7; TRBD1 agrees at 10 bases. CDR1 and CDR2 (germline): MNHEY, SMNVEV (reference sequence). The J segment lost 6 bases and the V segment lost 4 bases, leaving 9 bases of the junction unmatched. The CDR3 extends over 15 amino acids. The chain's CDR3 is CASSSPGQGFVEQYF. The CDR3 DNA reads TGTGCCAGCAGTTCCCCGGGACAGGGGTTTGTCGAGCAGTACTTC.

The sample holds a few counts of this clonotype. The V and J genes are TRBV6-2 or TRBV6-3 and TRBJ2-1, with 9 bases that match TRBD2. The CDR3 extends over 15 amino acids. J lost 8 bases, V lost 6 bases, and 11 bases had no gene match. Looked up from germline, CDR1 is MNHEY and CDR2 is SVGEGT. The CDR3 DNA sequence: TGTGCCAGCAGGACAATAGCGGGAGAAGGGCATGAGCAGTTCTTC. Protein sequence: CASRTIAGEGHEQFF.

The rearrangement joins TRBV7-9 to TRBJ2-3, with D unresolved. The CDR3 has 16 residues. Germline V CDR1 and CDR2: SEHNR, FQNEAQ (reference sequence). V lost 3 bases to trimming and J lost 0 bases, with 13 bases between them. In DNA, the CDR3 is TGTGCCAGCAGCTTTGACTCTTGGGGAAGCACAGATACGCAGTATTTT. This gives the protein CASSFDSWGSTDTQYF. Filled out from reference TRBV7-9 and TRBJ2-3, the complete variable domain reads DTGVSQNPRHKITKRGQNVTFRCDPISEHNRLYWYRQTLGQGPEFLTYFQNEAQLEKSRLLSDRFSAERPKGSFSTLEIQRTEQGDSAMYLCASSFDSWGSTDTQYFGPGTRLTVL.

This clonotype was found many times. V is TRBV6-2 or TRBV6-3 and J is TRBJ2-1, with no clear D. V lost 8 bases and J lost 4, with 15 bases in between. Germline-derived CDR1 and CDR2 are MNHEY and SVGEGT. The CDR3 loop spans 14 amino acids. CDR3 DNA sequence: TGTGCCAGCGGTTCAACTGGAGTTTACAATGAGCAGTTCTTC. It translates to CASGSTGVYNEQFF.

This clonotype was seen more than once but under ten times. V gene TRBV7-9 combines with J gene TRBJ2-7; TRBD1 might be the D (6 bases). The CDR3 is 13 amino acids. Germline-derived CDR1 and CDR2 are SEHNR and FQNEAQ (reference sequence). The V gene lost 7 bases and the J gene lost 1 base, with 11 bases spanning the gap. For the CDR3, the DNA is TGTGCCAGCATGGGTGACAGGTCCTACGAGCAGTACTTC. Translating it yields CASMGDRSYEQYF. Together with reference TRBV7-9 and TRBJ2-7, the CDR3 gives the full variable domain: DTGVSQNPRHKITKRGQNVTFRCDPISEHNRLYWYRQTLGQGPEFLTYFQNEAQLEKSRLLSDRFSAERPKGSFSTLEIQRTEQGDSAMYLCASMGDRSYEQYFGPGTRLTVT.

The chain recombines TRBV30 with TRBJ1-5; D remains ambiguous. The germline gives CDR1 GTSNPN, CDR2 SVGIG (reference sequence). Trimming stripped 2 bases from V and 5 bases from J, with 10 bases between. The CDR3 is made up of 13 amino acids. The CDR3 reads CAWSRSRDQPQHF. The CDR3 coding sequence is TGTGCCTGGAGTCGGAGTAGGGATCAGCCCCAGCATTTT. Complete variable domain (other parts from reference TRBV30 and TRBJ1-5): SQTIHQWPATLVQPVGSPLSLECTVEGTSNPNLYWYRQAAGRGLQLLFYSVGIGQISSEVPQNLSASRPQDRQFILSSKKLLLSDSGFYLCAWSRSRDQPQHFGDGTRLSIL.

V usage is TRBV28 and J usage is TRBJ2-2; TRBD2 aligns across 8 bases. This CDR3 contains 14 residues. In germline, CDR1 is MDHEN, CDR2 SYDVKM. Losses at the gene ends were 6 bases for V and 3 bases for J; bases not matched to a gene: 3. DNA for the CDR3: TGTGCCAGCAGCAGCGGGAGAGACACCGGGGAGCTGTTTTTT. Its translation: CASSSGRDTGELFF.

This clonotype showed up many times. The chain has TRBV12-3 or TRBV12-4 and TRBJ2-7; D possibly corresponds to TRBD1 (5 bases). This CDR3 region has 14 residues. V lost 6 bases to trimming and J lost 4 bases, with 16 bases between them. CDR3 coding DNA: TGTGCCAGCAGCCCTAACCCGACAGTGTACGAGCAGTACTTC. Its protein is CASSPNPTVYEQYF.